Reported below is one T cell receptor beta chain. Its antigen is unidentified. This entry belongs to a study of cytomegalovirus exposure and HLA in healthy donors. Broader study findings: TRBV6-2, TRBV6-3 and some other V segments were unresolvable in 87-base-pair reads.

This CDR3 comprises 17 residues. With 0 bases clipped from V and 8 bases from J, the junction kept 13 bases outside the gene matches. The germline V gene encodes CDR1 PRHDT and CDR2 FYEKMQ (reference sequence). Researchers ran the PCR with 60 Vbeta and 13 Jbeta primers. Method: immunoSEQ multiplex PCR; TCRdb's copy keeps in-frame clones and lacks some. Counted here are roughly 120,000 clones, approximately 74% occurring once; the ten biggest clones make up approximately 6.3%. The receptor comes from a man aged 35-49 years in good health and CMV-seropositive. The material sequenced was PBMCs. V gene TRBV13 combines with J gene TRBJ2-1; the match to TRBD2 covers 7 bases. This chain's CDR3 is CASSLGLTAGAGYEQFF. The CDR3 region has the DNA TGTGCCAGCAGCTTAGGCCTAACTGCGGGAGCAGGTTATGAGCAGTTCTTC. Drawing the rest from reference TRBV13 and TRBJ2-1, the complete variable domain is AAGVIQSPRHLIKEKRETATLKCYPIPRHDTVYWYQQGPGQDPQFLISFYEKMQSDKGSIPDRFSAQQFSDYHSELNMSSLELGDSALYFCASSLGLTAGAGYEQFFGPGTRLTVL.